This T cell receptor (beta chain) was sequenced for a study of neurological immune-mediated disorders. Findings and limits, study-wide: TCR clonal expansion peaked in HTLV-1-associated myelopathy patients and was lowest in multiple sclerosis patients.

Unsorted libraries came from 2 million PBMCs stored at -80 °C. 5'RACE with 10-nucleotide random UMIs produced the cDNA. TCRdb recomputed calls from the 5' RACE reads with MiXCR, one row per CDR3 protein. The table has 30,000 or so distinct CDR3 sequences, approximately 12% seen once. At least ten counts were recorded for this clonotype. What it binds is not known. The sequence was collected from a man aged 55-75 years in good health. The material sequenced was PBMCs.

CDR3 in DNA: TGCGCCAGCAGCTTTTCTACAGGAACCGGCCACAACACCGGGGAGCTGTTTTTT. Its protein is CASSFSTGTGHNTGELFF. The chain has TRBV5-1 and TRBJ2-2, with D perhaps matching TRBD1 (5 bases). The CDR3 consists of 18 residues. Germline loops: CDR1 SGHRS, CDR2 YFSETQ. V was pared by 2 bases and J by 2 bases, with 19 bases between.